This T cell receptor beta chain originates from a study of T cells in women clearing cervical HPV infection. On the study more broadly: Donors had HPV16-related CIN3 or worse; 2 had invasive cancer. Case blood drawn at lesion detection; control blood after infection cleared. For cases, blood was sampled a median approximately 150 days after lesion detection, interquartile range about 90 to 230 days. Study outcomes and limitations: CIN3+ cases had significantly higher TCR repertoire richness than controls, but evenness did not differ.

There are 13 residues in the CDR3. CDR1 SGHTA and CDR2 FQGNSA come from the germline V gene. Trimming took off 3 bases at V and 4 bases at J, with 7 bases between the two ends. A word on this clone: Its target is unknown. The DNA ends 3 residues before the CDR3 does, and the rest of the CDR3 is filled in from the germline J gene.

Produced via immunoSEQ multiplex PCR; TCRdb's table is partial and in-frame only. This sample's table reports fewer than 30,000 clones. Sequencing was done on a sample of blood buffy coat. The sequence was collected from a woman aged 18 to 75 with a cervical HPV16 infection that either progressed to CIN3+ or cleared (not recorded which). The chain employs TRBV7-2 and TRBJ1-5; D unresolved. The CDR3 protein is CASSFDGNQPQHF. CDR3 DNA, as far as it was read: TGTGCCAGCAGCTTTGACGGGAATCAGCCC.